This T cell receptor beta chain was observed in a study of T cell repertoires in cytomegalovirus infection. Study at large: As its CMV epitopes, the study selected recently identified HLA-C-restricted and well-studied HLA-B-restricted targets. General study points: CMV-specific TCR beta clonotypes restricted by HLA-C dominated the ex vivo response.

TCRdb fed the reads into MiXCR, producing one record per CDR3 protein. The sample lists 750,000 to 950,000 distinct CDR3 sequences, around 29% occurring once. This clonotype was detected a few times. Its specificity is unknown. This clonotype originated in a human donor in good health (CMV status not recorded). Some clones in this sample may be carry-over from other donors' samples. The source was cultured CD8+ T cells from PBMCs, collected from culture after CMV antigen stimulation.

CDR3 nucleotide sequence: TGCGCCAGCAGCATGTATCCCCGGGACAGGGGGTCCTACGAGCAGTACGTC. It yields the protein CASSMYPRDRGSYEQYV. The chain couples TRBV5-1 to TRBJ2-7, with TRBD1 matching over 11 bases. Germline trimming cut 4 bases from V and 1 base from J; bases unmatched to any gene: 10. This CDR3 comprises 17 residues. The germline V gene has CDR1 SGHRS and CDR2 YFSETQ.